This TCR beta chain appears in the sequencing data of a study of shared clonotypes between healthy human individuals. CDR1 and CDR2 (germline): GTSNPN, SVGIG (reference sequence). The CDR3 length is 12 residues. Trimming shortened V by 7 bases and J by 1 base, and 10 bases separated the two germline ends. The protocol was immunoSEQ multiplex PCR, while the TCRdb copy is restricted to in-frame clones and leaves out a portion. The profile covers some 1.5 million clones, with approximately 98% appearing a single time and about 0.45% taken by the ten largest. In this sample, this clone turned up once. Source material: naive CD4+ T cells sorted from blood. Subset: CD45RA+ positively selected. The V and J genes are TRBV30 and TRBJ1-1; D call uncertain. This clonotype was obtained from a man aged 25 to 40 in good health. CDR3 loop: CASKRENTEAFF. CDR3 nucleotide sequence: TGTGCCTCAAAGAGGGAGAACACTGAAGCTTTCTTT.